This TCR beta chain was retrieved from a study of T cell responses to AZD1222 COVID-19 vaccine. Study-level findings and limits: Nearly half of spike-specific TCRs reportedly target unmutated variant regions.

About this clone itself: What it recognizes is unknown.

Some clones are missing from TCRdb's copy, which holds only in-frame ones; the method was immunoSEQ multiplex PCR. The table has roughly 100,000 clones, 84% seen once; the top ten hold approximately 17%. Germline V gene lookup returns CDR1 SEHNR and CDR2 FQNEAQ (reference sequence). V lost 5 bases, J lost 10 bases, and 17 bases lay in between. The CDR3 covers 14 residues. The material was peripheral blood, obtained on day 0 of AZD1222 vaccination. This receptor was obtained from an adult in good health. The rearrangement joins TRBV7-9 to TRBJ1-4; D unresolved. CDR3 loop: CASSPQEETGKLFF. The CDR3 DNA sequence: TGTGCCAGCAGCCCTCAGGAAGAAACGGGAAAACTGTTTTTT.